The clone carrying this T cell receptor beta chain was found a few times. The sample contains more than one DNA sequence encoding this CDR3. This record comes from a study of blood T cell repertoires in COVID-19. Everyone who took part was roughly 18 to 89 years old, and they came from about two dozen US areas. V shed 5 bases and J shed 8 bases, with 15 bases lying between them. CDR3 length: 13 amino acids. In germline, CDR1 is MNHEY, CDR2 SVGAGI. Under the authors' procedure: Estimates of nucleated cell counts were drawn from the amplification of reference gene primers. This table comes from immunoSEQ multiplex PCR, and its TCRdb copy is limited to in-frame clones, with some not included. V, J and clone size derive from that table, while D and trimming were established from the DNA sequence. Of 200,000 to 250,000 clones in the sample, approximately 80% were seen once.

The source of this sequence is a man aged 55 to 70 who had recovered from COVID-19. V and J are TRBV6-5 and TRBJ1-2; possibly TRBD1 for D (5 bases). What was sequenced was PBMCs or T cells enriched from blood (not recorded which). The CDR3 spells CASSRDSRRGYTF. CDR3 DNA: TGTGCCAGCAGTCGTGACAGCCGCAGGGGCTACACCTTC.